This T cell receptor (beta chain) originates from a study of post-analysis software for immune sequencing data. Across the study: In terms of disease course, relapsing-remitting, secondary progressive and progressive-relapsing multiple sclerosis were included. Notes on the study in general: Compared with controls, patients showed significantly lower normalized Chao1 diversity. There were about five TRBV segments more frequent in patients than controls, and TRBV5-6, TRBV5-1 and TRBV20-1 were among them. Strong co-clustering by F measure linked samples that shared a preparation batch.

Incorporated into the TCR beta cDNA libraries were unique molecular identifiers, which served to reduce PCR and sequencing biases. The source material, roughly 0.9 to 10 million T cells, gave rise to about 500,000 cDNA molecules. TCRdb used MiXCR to reprocess the PCR reads, holding one entry per CDR3 protein. The repertoire holds roughly 410,000 distinct CDR3 sequences, with roughly 35% as singletons. To note about this clonotype: As yet, its antigen is unknown.

This CDR3 spans 15 amino acids. The germline V gene has CDR1 SGHDT and CDR2 YYEEEE. V was clipped by 1 base and J by 2 bases, with 9 bases between them. The sequenced material came from blood. The genes are TRBV5-6 and TRBJ2-2, with D possibly being TRBD1 (6 bases). The sequence was collected from a girl between 5 and 17 years old with multiple sclerosis. CDR3 sequence reads: CASSLQGPNTGELFF. CDR3 in DNA: TGTGCCAGCAGCTTGCAGGGGCCTAACACCGGGGAGCTGTTTTTT.